The source of this T cell receptor beta chain is a study of read filtering for tumor transcriptome and immune sequencing. Study-wide findings and caveats: Correlation between methods rose after single-read clonotypes were removed.

Germline V CDR1 and CDR2: DFQATT, SNEGSKA (reference sequence). The V segment lost 5 bases and the J segment 1 base; nucleotides outside the gene matches: 7. This CDR3 spans 15 amino acids. This library used about 360 ng RNA and molecular barcoded adaptors spanning alpha/delta and beta/gamma chains. One entry per CDR3 protein, called by TCRdb with MiXCR from the reads. The sample comprises tens of thousands of distinct CDR3 sequences, under 20% of which are singletons, and about 14% rests with the top ten. The table lists this clonotype with many counts. Its matching antigen is unknown. The TCR originated in a donor at least 40 years old with multiple myeloma. What was sequenced was a population of CD138-negative cells sorted from bone marrow. The rearrangement joins TRBV20-1 to TRBJ1-5; 8 nucleotides line up with TRBD1. CDR3 bases: TGCAGTGCTCATCGACAGGGGCGAAGCAATCAGCCCCAGCATTTT. It codes for CSAHRQGRSNQPQHF.